This T cell receptor (beta chain) was observed in a study of T-cell reconstitution after alpha-beta-depleted transplantation in children. Study observations and caveats: The study reportedly traced alpha-beta T cells about two months after transplant to several hundred expanded graft clones. Newly made T cells mostly supplied T-cell counts and diversity one year after transplant. At day 60, the high TCRbeta diversity found in some patients originated from recipient T cells and thymic progenitors that had survived.

CDR1 and CDR2 (germline): SGHRS, YFSETQ. V shed 2 bases and J shed 5 bases, with 5 bases lying between them. This CDR3 spans 11 amino acids. TCRbeta library preparation incorporated unique molecular identifiers. TCRdb itself ran the PCR reads through MiXCR, one entry per CDR3 protein. The profile shows about 640,000 distinct CDR3 sequences, approximately 13% of them singletons. The table lists this clonotype with a few counts. The antigen is not known. The chain recombines TRBV5-1 with TRBJ2-7; D remains ambiguous. Sequences were derived from PBMCs, mostly from graft donor cells, sampled 360 days after TCRalphabeta/CD19-depleted stem cell transplant. The clonotype comes from a male patient aged 10-17 years who had a stem cell transplant for acute myeloid leukemia, so the T cells may come from the graft donor. CDR3 loop: CASSLKDEQYF. CDR3 nucleotides: TGCGCCAGCAGCTTAAAGGACGAGCAGTACTTC.